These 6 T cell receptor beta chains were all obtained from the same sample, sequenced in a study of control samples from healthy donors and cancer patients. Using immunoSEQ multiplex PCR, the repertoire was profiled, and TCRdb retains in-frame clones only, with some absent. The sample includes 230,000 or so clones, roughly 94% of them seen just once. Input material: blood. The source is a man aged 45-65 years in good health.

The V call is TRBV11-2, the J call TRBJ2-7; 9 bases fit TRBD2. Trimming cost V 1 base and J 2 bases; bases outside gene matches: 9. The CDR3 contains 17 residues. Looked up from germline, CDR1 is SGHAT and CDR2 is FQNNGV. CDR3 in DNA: TGTGCCAGCAGCTTAGTTTCTTTGGCGGGGGGGGCCTACGAGCAGTACGTC. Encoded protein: CASSLVSLAGGAYEQYV.

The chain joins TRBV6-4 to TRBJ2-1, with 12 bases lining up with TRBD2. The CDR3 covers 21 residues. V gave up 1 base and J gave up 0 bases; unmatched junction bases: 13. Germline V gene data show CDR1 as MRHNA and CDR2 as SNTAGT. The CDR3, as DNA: TGTGCCAGCAGTGACTGGGCTAGCGGGGGGGCTCTAGGAAGCTCCTACAATGAGCAGTTCTTC. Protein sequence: CASSDWASGGALGSSYNEQFF.

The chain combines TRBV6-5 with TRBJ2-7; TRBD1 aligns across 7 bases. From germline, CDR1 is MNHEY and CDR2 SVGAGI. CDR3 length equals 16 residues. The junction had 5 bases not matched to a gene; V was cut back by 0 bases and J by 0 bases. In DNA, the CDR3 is TGTGCCAGCAGTTACTCAGGGACAGCAAGCTCCTACGAGCAGTACGTC. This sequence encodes CASSYSGTASSYEQYV.

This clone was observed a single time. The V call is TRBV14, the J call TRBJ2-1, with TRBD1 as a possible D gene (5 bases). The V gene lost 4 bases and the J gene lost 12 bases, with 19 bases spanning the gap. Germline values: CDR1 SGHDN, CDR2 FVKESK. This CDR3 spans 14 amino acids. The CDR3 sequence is CASSPSFGFQGQFF. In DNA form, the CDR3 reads TGTGCCAGCAGCCCCTCTTTCGGTTTCCAGGGGCAGTTCTTC.

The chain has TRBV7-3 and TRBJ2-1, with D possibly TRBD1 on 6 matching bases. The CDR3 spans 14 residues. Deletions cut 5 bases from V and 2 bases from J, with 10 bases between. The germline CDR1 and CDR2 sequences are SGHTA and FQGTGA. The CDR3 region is CASSKTGTYNEQFF. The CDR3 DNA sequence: TGTGCCAGCAGCAAGACAGGTACCTACAATGAGCAGTTCTTC.

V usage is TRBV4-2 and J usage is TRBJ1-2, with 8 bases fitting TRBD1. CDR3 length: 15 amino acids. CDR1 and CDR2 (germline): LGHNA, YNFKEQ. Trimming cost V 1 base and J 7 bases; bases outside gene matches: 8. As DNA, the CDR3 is TGTGCCAGCAGCCAAGCCGGACAGGGATCGGGTGGCTACACCTTC. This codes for CASSQAGQGSGGYTF.